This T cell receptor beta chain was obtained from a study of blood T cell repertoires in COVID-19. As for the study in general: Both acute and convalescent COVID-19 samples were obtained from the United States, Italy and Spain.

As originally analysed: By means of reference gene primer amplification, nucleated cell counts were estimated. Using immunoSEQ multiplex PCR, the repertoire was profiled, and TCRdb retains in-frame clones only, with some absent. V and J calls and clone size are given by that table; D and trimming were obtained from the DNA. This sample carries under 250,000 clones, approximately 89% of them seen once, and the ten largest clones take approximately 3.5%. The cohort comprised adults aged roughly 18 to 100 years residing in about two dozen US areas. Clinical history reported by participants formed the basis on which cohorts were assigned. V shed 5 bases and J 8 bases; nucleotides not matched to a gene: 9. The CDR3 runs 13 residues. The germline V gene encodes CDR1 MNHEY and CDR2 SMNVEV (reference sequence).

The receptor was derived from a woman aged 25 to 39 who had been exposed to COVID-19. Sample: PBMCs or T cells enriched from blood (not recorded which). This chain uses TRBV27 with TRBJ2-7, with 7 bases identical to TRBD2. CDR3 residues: CASSPTETSQQYF. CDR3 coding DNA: TGTGCCAGCAGTCCGACTGAGACTAGCCAGCAGTACTTC.